The source of this T cell receptor beta chain is a study of T cell changes during pregnancy in multiple sclerosis. With V trimmed by 0 bases and J by 5 bases, 8 bases remained unmatched. Germline CDR1 reads MGHRA; CDR2 reads YSYEKL. CDR3 size: 16 residues. TCRdb keeps only in-frame clones here, not all; method: immunoSEQ multiplex PCR. The sample includes roughly 40,000 clones, 92% of them seen just once. The sequenced sample was CD4+ T cells from peripheral blood mononuclear cells, obtained before pregnancy. This receptor was obtained from a female donor with multiple sclerosis, enrolled in a pregnancy study. The V call is TRBV4-1, the J call TRBJ2-5; 8 bases map to TRBD2. The CDR3 DNA follows: TGCGCCAGCAGCCAAGAGCAAGCGGGAGCTTTTGAGACCCAGTACTTC. Protein product: CASSQEQAGAFETQYF.